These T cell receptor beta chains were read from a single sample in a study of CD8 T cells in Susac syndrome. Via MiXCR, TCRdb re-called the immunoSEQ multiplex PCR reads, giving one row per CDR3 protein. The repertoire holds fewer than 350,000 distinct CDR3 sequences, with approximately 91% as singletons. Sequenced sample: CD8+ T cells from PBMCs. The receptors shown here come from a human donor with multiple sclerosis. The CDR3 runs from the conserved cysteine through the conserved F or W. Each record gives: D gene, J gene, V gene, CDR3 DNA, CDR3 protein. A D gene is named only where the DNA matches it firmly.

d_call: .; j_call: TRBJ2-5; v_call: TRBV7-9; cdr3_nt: TGTGCCAGCAGCCTCCCGGGGGCGAAGGAGACCCAGTACTTC; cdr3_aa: CASSLPGAKETQYF
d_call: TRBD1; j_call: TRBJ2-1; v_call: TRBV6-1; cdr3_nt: TGTGCCAGCAGCACCGGACAGGGATTGTCCTACAATGAGCAGTTCTTC; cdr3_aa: CASSTGQGLSYNEQFF
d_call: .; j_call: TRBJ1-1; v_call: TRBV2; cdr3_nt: TGTGCCAGCAGTGATTTCATGAGAGGGGCTTTCTTT; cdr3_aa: CASSDFMRGAFF
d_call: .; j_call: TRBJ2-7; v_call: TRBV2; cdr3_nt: TGTGCCAGCAGTTGGGACCCAACACCCGACGAGCAGTACTTC; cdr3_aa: CASSWDPTPDEQYF
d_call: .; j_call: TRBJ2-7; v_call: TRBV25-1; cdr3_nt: TGTGCCAGCAGTGGACCTATCGGGAGTTCCTACGAGCAGTACTTC; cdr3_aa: CASSGPIGSSYEQYF
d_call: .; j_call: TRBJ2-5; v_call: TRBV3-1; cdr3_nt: TGTGCCAGCAGCCAAGAGGAAACAGCGAGAGAGACCCAGTACTTC; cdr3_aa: CASSQEETARETQYF
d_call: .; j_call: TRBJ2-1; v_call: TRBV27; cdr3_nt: TGTGCCAGCAGTCCATTATTTTCCTCCTACAATGAGCAGTTCTTC; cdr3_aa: CASSPLFSSYNEQFF
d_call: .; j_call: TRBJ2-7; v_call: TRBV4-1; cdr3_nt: TGCGCCAGCAGCCAAGATACCGGGTCGCGCGAGCAGTACTTC; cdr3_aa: CASSQDTGSREQYF
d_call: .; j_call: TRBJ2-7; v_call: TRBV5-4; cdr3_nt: TGTGCCAGCAGCGGGGGGGCCGTTTACGAGCAGTACTTC; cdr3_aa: CASSGGAVYEQYF
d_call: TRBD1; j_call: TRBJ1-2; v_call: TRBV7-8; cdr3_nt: TGTGCCAGCAGCCCGACAGGGGGCGCCTATGGCTACACCTTC; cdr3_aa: CASSPTGGAYGYTF